These 13 T cell receptor beta chains originate from one sample sequenced in a study of type 1 regulatory T cells. The antigens for these receptors are not known. Each CDR3 protein gets one entry after TCRdb re-called the reads with MiXCR. The sample includes 55,000 to 65,000 distinct CDR3 sequences, 60% to 80% of them seen just once. Material for sequencing was cultured non-Tr1 T cells, either the whole culture or a sorted T cell fraction (not recorded which). The receptors here all came from a human donor in good health.

The chain joins TRBV19 to TRBJ1-2, with TRBD1 as a possible D gene (6 bases). With 6 bases removed from V and 3 bases from J, the gap between germline ends came to 8 bases. This CDR3 contains 12 residues. The germline gives CDR1 LNHDA, CDR2 SQIVND (reference sequence). CDR3 in amino acids: CASSPGDYGYTF. CDR3 nucleotides: TGTGCCAGTAGCCCAGGGGACTATGGCTACACCTTC.

This clonotype was counted a single time. The chain employs TRBV20-1 and TRBJ2-7; D is possibly TRBD2 (5 bases). The CDR3 consists of 15 residues. The V gene's germline CDR1 is DFQATT and CDR2 SNEGSKA (reference sequence). The V gene lost 6 bases and the J gene lost 0 bases, with 18 bases spanning the gap. The CDR3 coding sequence is TGCAGTGCCCAAAAGCCGGGAATTAGCTCCTACGAGCAGTACTTC. It specifies CSAQKPGISSYEQYF.

This clonotype showed up many times. CDR3 sequence reads: CASSLVRPGRRYGYTF. The CDR3 DNA reads as TGTGCCAGCAGCTTAGTGAGACCGGGACGTAGATATGGCTACACCTTC. This rearrangement joins TRBV7-9 to TRBJ1-2, with D possibly being TRBD1 (5 bases). V was clipped by 1 base and J by 5 bases, with 17 bases between them. The CDR3 is made up of 16 amino acids. Germline CDR1 and CDR2: SEHNR and FQNEAQ (reference sequence). Full variable domain (rest looked up from reference TRBV7-9 and TRBJ1-2): DTGVSQNPRHKITKRGQNVTFRCDPISEHNRLYWYRQTLGQGPEFLTYFQNEAQLEKSRLLSDRFSAERPKGSFSTLEIQRTEQGDSAMYLCASSLVRPGRRYGYTFGSGTRLTVV.

The CDR3 coding sequence is TGTGCCAGTAGTGATAGCGGCACAGATACGCAGTATTTT. Translating gives CASSDSGTDTQYF. The chain is built from TRBV19 and TRBJ2-3, with a weak D call TRBD2 (5 bases). The CDR3 extends over 13 amino acids. The germline V gene has CDR1 LNHDA and CDR2 SQIVND (reference sequence). The V end lost 5 bases, the J end lost 1 base, and 7 bases lay between the germline ends.

This clonotype was counted a single time. The chain recombines TRBV24-1 with TRBJ2-1, with 8 nucleotides matching TRBD1. The trim removed 3 bases at V and 8 bases at J, leaving 8 bases unmatched. Germline V gives CDR1 KGHDR, CDR2 SFDVKD. The CDR3 is 15 residues long. This chain's CDR3 is CATSDRDRRRDEQFF. Written as DNA, the CDR3 is TGTGCCACCAGTGATCGGGACAGGCGCCGAGATGAGCAGTTCTTC.

This chain links TRBV5-1 with TRBJ2-4; D uncertain. The length of the CDR3 is 13 residues. Germline V gene data show CDR1 as SGHRS and CDR2 as YFSETQ. The V end lost 5 bases, the J end lost 3 bases, and 9 bases lay between the germline ends. CDR3 loop: CASSSYGKNIQYF. The DNA for the CDR3 is TGCGCCAGCAGTTCTTATGGCAAAAACATTCAGTACTTC.

The V and J genes are TRBV20-1 and TRBJ2-4, with D unresolved. V was clipped by 5 bases and J by 0 bases, with 14 bases between them. The CDR3 consists of 15 residues. Germline CDR1 reads DFQATT; CDR2 reads SNEGSKA (reference sequence). The CDR3 region has the DNA TGCAGTGCTCGAGGTGTTAGTTTAGCCAAAAACATTCAGTACTTC. Translation gives CSARGVSLAKNIQYF.

This chain joins TRBV5-4 and TRBJ2-1, with TRBD2 identical over 11 bases. Per the germline V gene, CDR1 is SGHNT and CDR2 is YYREEE (reference sequence). J lost 7 bases, V lost 1 base, and 7 bases had no gene match. The CDR3 has 16 residues. This CDR3 reads CASSLPILAGVNEQFF. CDR3 coding DNA: TGTGCCAGCAGCTTGCCCATACTAGCGGGAGTTAATGAGCAGTTCTTC.

The V and J genes are TRBV30 and TRBJ2-1; 8 nucleotides match TRBD2. Germline CDR1 reads GTSNPN; CDR2 reads SVGIG (reference sequence). V trimming: 2 bases; J trimming: 10 bases; junction bases outside the gene matches: 7. The CDR3 runs to 13 residues. CDR3 DNA: TGTGCCTGGAGTAATAGCGGGATGGGCGAGCAGTTCTTC. Its protein product is CAWSNSGMGEQFF.

V is TRBV24-1 and J is TRBJ2-1; 10 bases fit TRBD1. The J segment lost 14 bases and the V segment lost 9 bases, leaving 9 bases of the junction unmatched. The CDR3 is made up of 12 amino acids. Germline-derived CDR1 and CDR2 are KGHDR and SFDVKD. The CDR3 protein is CATRDRGLGKFF. CDR3 sequence (DNA): TGTGCCACCCGGGACAGGGGTTTAGGGAAGTTCTTC.

Comments on this clonotype: Sequence at one end of the junction differs from germline and may be a read error. The V call is TRBV30, the J call TRBJ1-3; TRBD1 matches 9 bases. The CDR3 extends over 14 amino acids. The germline V gene has CDR1 GTSNPN and CDR2 SVGIG (reference sequence). The CDR3 DNA is TGTGCCCGGAGGATAGGGACAGGGGGAAACACCATATATTTT. Its translation is CARRIGTGGNTIYF.

The chain uses TRBV18 and TRBJ2-7; 7 bases are shared with TRBD1. This CDR3 has 13 residues. The J segment lost 5 bases and the V segment lost 2 bases, leaving 3 bases of the junction unmatched. Germline lookup yields CDR1 KGHSH and CDR2 LQKENI. The CDR3 nucleotides are TGTGCCAGCTCACCAGACAGGGCTCACGAGCAGTACTTC. As protein: CASSPDRAHEQYF.

The J gene is TRBJ1-1, the V gene TRBV11-2, with 9 bases lining up with TRBD1. Germline V gene data show CDR1 as SGHAT and CDR2 as FQNNGV. The CDR3 has 14 residues. Trimming removed 4 bases from V and 1 base from J; junction bases left unmatched: 1. CDR3 sequence (DNA): TGTGCCAGCAGCTGGGGACAGGGGAACACTGAAGCTTTCTTT. The encoded protein is CASSWGQGNTEAFF.